This T cell receptor (beta chain) is drawn from a study of T cells in Graves' hyperthyroidism and ophthalmopathy. The table lists this clonotype with many counts. Its antigen is undetermined. RNA transcripts yielded amplified TCR beta CDR3 regions. Researchers ran a first-round RT-PCR on the TCR CDR3 using the HTBI primer set. One entry per CDR3 protein, called by TCRdb with MiXCR from the multiplex PCR reads. The repertoire includes under 300,000 distinct CDR3 sequences, 20% to 25% of them detected once, and 64% sits in the top ten. The CDR3 extends over 11 amino acids. Germline values: CDR1 KGHDR, CDR2 SFDVKD. With 4 bases removed from V and 7 bases from J, the gap between germline ends came to 4 bases. Study results and limitations: Ophthalmopathy, which appeared later, was predicted by the model a median around 6.9 months before onset.

The origin of this receptor is a man aged 25-40 years with Graves' ophthalmopathy. The specimen sequenced was blood. The chain uses TRBV24-1 and TRBJ2-1; no firm D call. In DNA, the CDR3 is TGTGCCACCAGTGACCCTAATGAGCAGTTCTTC. Amino acid sequence: CATSDPNEQFF.